These 24 T cell receptor beta chains originate from one sample sequenced in a study of blood T cell repertoires in COVID-19. Profiled with immunoSEQ multiplex PCR; TCRdb holds only in-frame clones, not every one. The table shows roughly 400,000 clones, with 90% to 95% occurring only once. Sequenced: PBMCs or T cells enriched from blood (not recorded which). These receptors were collected from a woman aged 40-49 years who had been exposed to COVID-19.

This clone was detected ten times or more. The V gene is TRBV3-1 (or the pseudogene TRBV3-2), the J gene TRBJ2-5; 9 bases line up with TRBD2. Losses at the gene ends were 5 bases for V and 5 bases for J; bases not matched to a gene: 6. CDR1 is LGHDT and CDR2 is YNNKEL in the germline V gene (reference sequence). This CDR3 is built from 14 residues. CDR3 sequence (DNA): TGTGCCAGCAGCATTAGCGGGGGTGTGGAGACCCAGTACTTC. Its translation: CASSISGGVETQYF.

The rearrangement links TRBV9 to TRBJ2-1, with 9 bases aligning to TRBD1. Germline CDR1 SGDLS, CDR2 YYNGEE. The V and J ends lost 0 bases and 9 bases, in that order; junction bases with no gene match: 4. The CDR3 sequence is 14 residues long. CDR3 region: CASSVVGTGSEQFF. CDR3 nucleotide sequence: TGTGCCAGCAGCGTAGTTGGGACAGGGAGTGAGCAGTTCTTC.

This clone was seen once. The chain employs TRBV4-2 and TRBJ1-1, with TRBD1 as a possible D gene (5 bases). Germline CDR1 reads LGHNA; CDR2 reads YNFKEQ. CDR3 size: 13 residues. V lost 3 bases, J lost 5 bases, and 10 bases lay in between. CDR3 nucleotides: TGTGCCAGCAGCCATGGCGGGGGTACTGAAGCTTTCTTT. Its translation: CASSHGGGTEAFF.

This clone was seen just once. The genes are TRBV12-3 or TRBV12-4 and TRBJ2-3, with D hard to call. Trimming removed 8 bases from V and 3 bases from J, with 6 bases in between. The CDR3 sequence is 11 residues long. The CDR3 DNA is TGTGCCAGCGCCCGGACAGATACGCAGTATTTT. Residues: CASARTDTQYF.

CDR3: CASSPPGGIEAFF. The DNA of the CDR3 is TGTGCCAGCAGTCCCCCGGGGGGAATTGAAGCTTTCTTT. The V call is TRBV27, the J call TRBJ1-1; possibly TRBD1 for D (5 bases). Per the germline V gene, CDR1 is MNHEY and CDR2 is SMNVEV (reference sequence). Trimming removed 5 bases from V and 7 bases from J, with 14 bases in between. The CDR3 sequence is 13 residues long.

The V gene is TRBV7-2, the J gene TRBJ2-5, with 7 bases matching TRBD2. The length of the CDR3 is 16 residues. Looked up from germline, CDR1 is SGHTA and CDR2 is FQGNSA. Trimming cost V 1 base and J 5 bases; bases outside gene matches: 10. DNA of the CDR3: TGTGCCAGCAGCTTAGGGTGGCGGGAGTTGTGGGAGACCCAGTACTTC. Protein: CASSLGWRELWETQYF.

The chain uses TRBV5-6 and TRBJ1-4; 9 positions agree with TRBD1. Per the germline V gene, CDR1 is SGHDT and CDR2 is YYEEEE. V trimming: 3 bases; J trimming: 3 bases; junction bases outside the gene matches: 6. This CDR3 contains 16 residues. CDR3 in amino acids: CASSSQGALSNEKLFF. In DNA, the CDR3 is TGTGCCAGCAGCTCACAGGGGGCGTTATCTAATGAAAAACTGTTTTTT.

This chain connects TRBV5-1 to TRBJ2-1, with TRBD2 matching 9 bases. V trimming: 5 bases; J trimming: 6 bases; junction bases outside the gene matches: 9. The CDR3 loop spans 15 amino acids. Germline V gives CDR1 SGHRS, CDR2 YFSETQ. CDR3 protein: CASSSVAGVLNEQFF. CDR3 bases: TGCGCCAGCAGTTCAGTAGCGGGAGTTCTCAATGAGCAGTTCTTC. The full variable domain, rest sourced from reference TRBV5-1 and TRBJ2-1, is KAGVTQTPRYLIKTRGQQVTLSCSPISGHRSVSWYQQTPGQGLQFLFEYFSETQRNKGNFPGRFSGRQFSNSRSEMNVSTLELGDSALYLCASSSVAGVLNEQFFGPGTRLTVL.

CDR3 residues: CATSVGASGIDEQYF. The CDR3 DNA reads TGTGCCACCAGTGTTGGGGCTAGCGGGATCGACGAGCAGTACTTC. The rearrangement joins TRBV24-1 to TRBJ2-7, with TRBD2 matching over 9 bases. The V and J ends lost 5 bases and 5 bases, in that order; junction bases with no gene match: 9. The CDR3 is made up of 15 amino acids. Germline V gene sequence: CDR1 KGHDR, CDR2 SFDVKD.

The chain links TRBV2 to TRBJ2-3, with TRBD2 identical over 8 bases. Germline values: CDR1 SNHLY, CDR2 FYNNEI. This CDR3 spans 14 amino acids. Germline trimming cut 7 bases from V and 1 base from J; bases unmatched to any gene: 4. The CDR3 coding sequence is TGTGCCAGCACGCGGGAGGAGGGCACAGATACGCAGTATTTT. Its translation is CASTREEGTDTQYF.

V is TRBV5-4 and J is TRBJ1-1, with 8 bases identical to TRBD1. The V segment lost 4 bases and the J segment 5 bases; nucleotides outside the gene matches: 4. The CDR3 sequence is 13 residues long. Germline CDR1 reads SGHNT; CDR2 reads YYREEE (reference sequence). Here the CDR3 reads CASSRTGTTEAFF. DNA of the CDR3: TGTGCCAGCAGCCGGACAGGGACAACTGAAGCTTTCTTT.

CDR3 residues: CASSLGVLSGNTIYF. In DNA form, the CDR3 reads TGTGCCAGCAGCTTGGGTGTCCTCTCTGGAAACACCATATATTTT. This chain links TRBV5-8 with TRBJ1-3; D gene ambiguous. Trimming took 0 bases from V and 0 from J, leaving 7 bases between them. This CDR3 comprises 15 residues. Per germline, CDR1 SGHTS and CDR2 YDEGEE.

The rearrangement links TRBV18 to TRBJ1-1; 7 bases line up with TRBD1. The junction had 9 bases not matched to a gene; V was cut back by 2 bases and J by 0 bases. Germline CDR1 reads KGHSH; CDR2 reads LQKENI. CDR3 length: 17 residues. The CDR3 loop is CASSPFGTADLNTEAFF. Here the CDR3 DNA reads TGTGCCAGCTCACCATTCGGGACAGCTGATCTGAACACTGAAGCTTTCTTT.

J is TRBJ1-3 and V is TRBV7-3; no firm D call. The CDR3 has 13 amino acids. The germline gives CDR1 SGHTA, CDR2 FQGTGA. Trimming left V 3 bases short and J 3 bases short, with 6 bases between. For the CDR3, the DNA is TGTGCCAGCAGCTTGAGAGGTGGAAACACCATATATTTT. It specifies CASSLRGGNTIYF.

The chain combines TRBV6-5 with TRBJ1-1; TRBD1 might be the D (6 bases). The CDR3 is 15 residues long. Trimming stripped 7 bases from V and 0 bases from J, with 15 bases between. Germline CDR1 reads MNHEY; CDR2 reads SVGAGI. Written as DNA, the CDR3 is TGTGCCAGCAATCACGGGACACGTATGAACACTGAAGCTTTCTTT. It translates to CASNHGTRMNTEAFF.

The rearrangement joins TRBV7-3 to TRBJ2-1; 7 nucleotides line up with TRBD2. Germline V gene data show CDR1 as SGHTA and CDR2 as FQGTGA. The V and J ends lost 2 bases and 7 bases, in that order; junction bases with no gene match: 5. This CDR3 is built from 14 residues. The CDR3 loop is CASSLGGSGNEQFF. The CDR3 nucleotides read TGTGCCAGCAGCTTAGGCGGGAGCGGGAATGAGCAGTTCTTC.

The chain employs TRBV30 and TRBJ1-1, with unresolved D. V was cut by 3 bases and J by 14 bases, with 19 bases left in between. This CDR3 spans 12 amino acids. The germline gives CDR1 GTSNPN, CDR2 SVGIG (reference sequence). The chain's CDR3 is CAWSITEIEMFF. CDR3 nucleotides: TGTGCCTGGAGCATTACAGAGATTGAAATGTTCTTT.

This clone was seen a single time. CDR3 bases: TGTGCCAGCAGCTTGGCGGCAGGGGGAGGCTACACCTTC. Amino acid sequence: CASSLAAGGGYTF. The chain couples TRBV5-6 to TRBJ1-2; 7 positions agree with TRBD1. The germline V gene encodes CDR1 SGHDT and CDR2 YYEEEE. V shed 0 bases and J 8 bases; nucleotides not matched to a gene: 4. The CDR3 extends over 13 amino acids.

The chain has TRBV7-9 and TRBJ2-1, with D perhaps TRBD2 (6 bases). The CDR3 has 15 amino acids. Per the germline V gene, CDR1 is SEHNR and CDR2 is FQNEAQ (reference sequence). The V end lost 6 bases, the J end lost 2 bases, and 14 bases lay between the germline ends. CDR3 DNA: TGTGCCAGCAGTTCTAGGGGAGGAACCTACAATGAGCAGTTCTTC. Its protein product is CASSSRGGTYNEQFF.

This chain connects TRBV4-1 to TRBJ1-5, with D unresolved. V was pared by 1 base and J by 7 bases, with 14 bases between. The CDR3 has 15 residues. In germline, CDR1 is MGHRA, CDR2 YSYEKL. CDR3 coding DNA: TGCGCCAGCAGCCAAGGGATTTGGGGAGGCCAGCCCCAGCATTTT. Its translation is CASSQGIWGGQPQHF.

The rearrangement uses TRBV7-3 and TRBJ2-7; the D is unclear. The V and J ends lost 5 bases and 1 base respectively, with 9 bases between them. Germline assignment: CDR1 SGHTA and CDR2 FQGTGA. This CDR3 region has 13 residues. CDR3 sequence reads: CASSRGRSYEQYF. The CDR3 coding sequence is TGTGCCAGCAGCCGCGGAAGATCCTACGAGCAGTACTTC.

The chain has TRBV18 and TRBJ2-4; unclear D gene. Trimming took 0 bases from V and 0 from J, leaving 6 bases between them. Germline V lookup: CDR1 KGHSH, CDR2 LQKENI. CDR3 length: 15 residues. In DNA form, the CDR3 reads TGTGCCAGCTCACCACCGTCAGTAGCCAAAAACATTCAGTACTTC. Residues: CASSPPSVAKNIQYF.

The CDR3 is CASSEAPRGLASSSYNEQFF. The CDR3 region has the DNA TGTGCCAGCAGTGAAGCGCCGAGGGGACTAGCTTCCAGCTCCTACAATGAGCAGTTCTTC. J is TRBJ2-1 and V is TRBV2; 9 bases agree with TRBD2. The CDR3 is 20 residues long. In germline, CDR1 is SNHLY, CDR2 FYNNEI. The ends lost 0 bases at V and 0 bases at J; junction bases unmatched: 12.

This sequence joins TRBV7-2 and TRBJ1-2; 10 bases align to TRBD1. This CDR3 contains 15 residues. Losses at the gene ends were 3 bases for V and 8 bases for J; bases not matched to a gene: 9. CDR1 is SGHTA, CDR2 FQGNSA, per germline. The CDR3 sequence is CASSLPGQGWQGYTF. Written as DNA, the CDR3 is TGTGCCAGCAGCTTGCCGGGACAGGGGTGGCAGGGCTACACCTTC.